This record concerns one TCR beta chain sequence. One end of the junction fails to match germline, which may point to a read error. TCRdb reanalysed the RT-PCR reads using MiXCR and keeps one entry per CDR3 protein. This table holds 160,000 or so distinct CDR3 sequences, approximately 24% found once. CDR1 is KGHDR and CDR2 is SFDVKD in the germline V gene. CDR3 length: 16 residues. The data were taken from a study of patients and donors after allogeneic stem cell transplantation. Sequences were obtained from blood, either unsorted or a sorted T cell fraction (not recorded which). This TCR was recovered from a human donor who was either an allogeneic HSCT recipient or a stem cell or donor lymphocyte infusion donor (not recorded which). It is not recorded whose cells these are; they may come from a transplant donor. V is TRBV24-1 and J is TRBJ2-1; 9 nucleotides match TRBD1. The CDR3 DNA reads TGTGCCACCAGTGAAGAGGGACAGGGAACCTATAATGAGCAGTTCTTC. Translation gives CATSEEGQGTYNEQFF.